This T cell receptor (beta chain) originates from a study of T cell responses to AZD1222 COVID-19 vaccine. Study-level findings and limits: The study found Spike-specific TCR breadth and depth rose after two AZD1222 doses. Among the donors, most were white British and more were female, and clonal diversity was possibly underestimated.

Method: immunoSEQ multiplex PCR; TCRdb's copy keeps in-frame clones and lacks some. The table records about 120,000 clones, approximately 90% of them present only once. As concerns this clone: Its antigen is undetermined.

V was pared by 8 bases and J by 4 bases, with 9 bases of the junction left unmatched. From germline, CDR1 is MGHRA and CDR2 YSYEKL. This CDR3 contains 15 residues. This sequence joins TRBV4-1 and TRBJ1-4, with 8 bases identical to TRBD1. The specimen was peripheral blood, collected on day 0 of AZD1222 vaccination. This receptor was identified in an adult in good health. CDR3 in amino acids: CASGRYRGSNEKLFF. CDR3 bases: TGCGCCAGCGGGCGATACAGGGGGAGTAATGAAAAACTGTTTTTT.